The next 6 T cell receptor beta chains were all read from a single sample in a study of blood T cell repertoires in COVID-19. Here immunoSEQ multiplex PCR was the method, and the copy in TCRdb shows in-frame clones only, minus some. The sample gives around 41,000 clones, around 90% of which show up once; about 4.8% is in the top ten. Specimen: peripheral blood. These receptors were taken from a human donor in a cohort sampled during active COVID-19.

V and J are TRBV3-1 (or the pseudogene TRBV3-2) and TRBJ2-2, with D possibly being TRBD1 (6 bases). In germline, CDR1 is LGHDT, CDR2 YNNKEL (reference sequence). This CDR3 is 16 amino acids long. Trimming took off 4 bases at V and 7 bases at J, with 19 bases between the two ends. CDR3: CASSPVRQGSFGELFF. The CDR3 nucleotides are TGTGCCAGCAGCCCCGTCCGGCAGGGGAGCTTCGGGGAGCTGTTTTTT.

This chain connects TRBV2 to TRBJ1-2; D uncertain. The CDR3 has 12 amino acids. The V gene's germline CDR1 is SNHLY and CDR2 FYNNEI. V lost 11 bases and J lost 3, with 13 bases in between. The DNA of the CDR3 is TGTGCCGTTTCCCAGCGGGACTATGGCTACACCTTC. Amino acid sequence: CAVSQRDYGYTF.

The CDR3: CASSKTGGTHSPLHF. CDR3 coding DNA: TGTGCCAGCAGTAAAACGGGGGGGACCCATTCACCCCTCCACTTT. The chain has TRBV6-5 and TRBJ1-6; D perhaps matches TRBD1 (5 bases). CDR1 is MNHEY and CDR2 is SVGAGI in the germline V gene. With 5 bases removed from V and 8 bases from J, the gap between germline ends came to 16 bases. The CDR3 contains 15 residues.

This chain connects TRBV19 to TRBJ2-7, with D tentatively TRBD2 (7 bases). V was pared by 5 bases and J by 0 bases, with 14 bases between. From germline, CDR1 is LNHDA and CDR2 SQIVND (reference sequence). This CDR3 region has 15 residues. CDR3 amino acids: CASSAGASSSYEQYF. DNA for the CDR3: TGTGCCAGTAGTGCGGGGGCCTCGAGCTCCTACGAGCAGTACTTC.

The chain combines TRBV27 with TRBJ2-3; the match to TRBD2 covers 7 bases. The germline V gene has CDR1 MNHEY and CDR2 SMNVEV (reference sequence). V shed 6 bases and J 4 bases; nucleotides not matched to a gene: 13. The CDR3 has 16 amino acids. CDR3 sequence reads: CASSRPSGGGADTQYF. CDR3 DNA sequence: TGTGCCAGCAGCCGCCCTTCGGGGGGTGGGGCAGATACGCAGTATTTT.

The chain carries TRBV6-4 and TRBJ2-1; TRBD2 agrees at 12 bases. The CDR3 is 19 amino acids. The trim removed 2 bases at V and 0 bases at J, leaving 8 bases unmatched. The germline V gene encodes CDR1 MRHNA and CDR2 SNTAGT. The CDR3 loop reads CASSDPGTSGPLSYNEQFF. The DNA of the CDR3 is TGTGCCAGCAGTGACCCCGGGACTAGCGGGCCTCTCTCCTACAATGAGCAGTTCTTC.